Each of the 27 T cell receptor beta chains below was sequenced from the same sample in a study of T cells in Graves' hyperthyroidism and ophthalmopathy. Amplification targeted TCR beta CDR3 regions from RNA transcripts. HTBI primers were the set used in a first-round RT-PCR of the TCR CDR3. TCRdb analysed the multiplex PCR reads with MiXCR anew, one entry per CDR3 protein. This sample has approximately 430,000 distinct CDR3 sequences, with roughly 15% found just once. Specimen: blood. The receptors derive from a man between 18 and 35 years old with Graves' ophthalmopathy.

This clonotype was counted ten times or more. The V call is TRBV18, the J call TRBJ1-2; D is undetermined. This CDR3 is built from 15 residues. Germline loops: CDR1 KGHSH, CDR2 LQKENI. V lost 3 bases and J lost 5, with 16 bases in between. The CDR3 DNA is TGTGCCAGCTCACCGGGGAACAGCCAATGGTATGGCTACACCTTC. Translated: CASSPGNSQWYGYTF.

In its sample, this clonotype was seen many times. This sequence joins TRBV9 and TRBJ2-5; the D gene could be TRBD1 or TRBD2 (5 bases each). This CDR3 has 14 residues. In germline, CDR1 is SGDLS, CDR2 YYNGEE. V was pared by 5 bases and J by 5 bases, with 16 bases between. The CDR3 reads CASSLTGPGETQYF. For the CDR3, the DNA is TGTGCCAGCAGTCTGACGGGGCCGGGGGAGACCCAGTACTTC.

A few counts support this clonotype. The rearrangement links TRBV19 to TRBJ2-6; TRBD2 might be the D (7 bases). Trimming pared 8 bases from V and 1 base from J, leaving 21 bases between. CDR1 and CDR2 from the germline V gene are LNHDA and SQIVND (reference sequence). The CDR3 totals 18 residues. In DNA form, the CDR3 reads TGTGCCAGTGCCACATGGGGGGGCGCCTGGTCTGGGGCCAACGTCCTGACTTTC. It encodes CASATWGGAWSGANVLTF.

This clonotype was seen many times. This chain links TRBV10-1 with TRBJ2-5; no clear D gene. Germline values: CDR1 WNHNN, CDR2 SYGVQD (reference sequence). The CDR3 length is 13 residues. V was pared by 4 bases and J by 1 base, with 7 bases between. The CDR3 reads CASSGRIQETQYF. The CDR3 DNA reads as TGCGCCAGCAGTGGTCGGATCCAAGAGACCCAGTACTTC.

This clonotype was recorded many times. This rearrangement joins TRBV7-2 to TRBJ2-6, with D tentatively TRBD1 or TRBD2 (5 bases each). There are 15 residues in the CDR3. V was shortened by 6 bases and J by 1 base, with 10 bases between the two germline ends. Per germline, CDR1 SGHTA and CDR2 FQGNSA. CDR3: CASRAGRSGANVLTF. CDR3 DNA: TGTGCCAGCAGGGCAGGGAGATCTGGGGCCAACGTCCTGACTTTC.

This clonotype appeared many times. The V gene is TRBV20-1, the J gene TRBJ2-2, with TRBD2 matching over 13 bases. Germline-derived CDR1 and CDR2 are DFQATT and SNEGSKA (reference sequence). CDR3 length equals 19 residues. After removal of 0 bases from V and 4 bases from J, the junction contained 11 bases not matched to a gene. The CDR3 DNA is TGCAGTGCTAGAGATAGGTGGACTAGCGGGAGTTTAGGCACCGGGGAGCTGTTTTTT. Its protein is CSARDRWTSGSLGTGELFF.

In its sample, this clonotype was seen a few times. This chain uses TRBV4-1 with TRBJ1-1; TRBD1 matches 12 bases. CDR1 is MGHRA, CDR2 YSYEKL, per germline. This CDR3 spans 17 amino acids. The V gene end was trimmed by 1 base and the J gene end by 4 bases; junction bases not matched to a gene: 7. The CDR3 nucleotides are TGCGCCAGCAGCCAAGCCGGGACAGGGGGCGAGGGCACTGAAGCTTTCTTT. Its translation: CASSQAGTGGEGTEAFF.

The CDR3 DNA is TGTGCCAGCAGTCCGTTTCGAGCGGGAGGAGGTGAGCAGTTCTTC. This translates into CASSPFRAGGGEQFF. The rearrangement uses TRBV12-3 or TRBV12-4 and TRBJ2-1, with 9 positions matching TRBD2. V lost 5 bases, J lost 9 bases, and 11 bases stayed unmatched. The CDR3 loop spans 15 amino acids.

This clonotype was counted ten times or more. The CDR3 reads CASSQGGSYQETQYF. CDR3 nucleotide sequence: TGTGCCAGCAGTCAGGGGGGTTCGTACCAAGAGACCCAGTACTTC. The J gene is TRBJ2-5, the V gene TRBV6-1, with D maybe TRBD1 (7 bases). CDR3 size: 15 residues. V was trimmed by 5 bases and J by 0 bases, leaving 13 bases between them. Per germline, CDR1 MNHNS and CDR2 SASEGT.

This clonotype was seen at least ten times. CDR3 nucleotides: TGTGCCAGCAGCCAACTTCCGGGAGGCTCCTACGAGCAGTACTTC. Protein: CASSQLPGGSYEQYF. This sequence joins TRBV3-1 and TRBJ2-7; 7 nucleotides agree with TRBD2. Germline V gene sequence: CDR1 LGHDT, CDR2 YNNKEL (reference sequence). The CDR3 loop spans 15 amino acids. Trimming removed 2 bases from V and 0 bases from J; junction bases left unmatched: 4.

The chain couples TRBV4-1 to TRBJ1-2; unclear D gene. Per the germline V gene, CDR1 is MGHRA and CDR2 is YSYEKL. Trimming pared 3 bases from V and 0 bases from J, leaving 17 bases between. CDR3 size: 17 residues. CDR3 protein: CASSHTPLRLTNYGYTF. The CDR3 coding sequence is TGCGCCAGCAGCCACACCCCCTTGAGGCTAACTAACTATGGCTACACCTTC.

This chain joins TRBV20-1 and TRBJ2-4; a possible D gene is TRBD2 (7 bases). The CDR3 spans 17 residues. Germline loops: CDR1 DFQATT, CDR2 SNEGSKA (reference sequence). The V and J ends lost 4 bases and 3 bases respectively, with 22 bases between them. This CDR3 reads CSAKEGGLEVGKNIQYF. DNA for the CDR3: TGCAGTGCTAAGGAGGGGGGGCTTGAGGTTGGCAAAAACATTCAGTACTTC.

The sample holds many counts of this clonotype. V and J are TRBV10-3 and TRBJ1-5; 11 nucleotides line up with TRBD1. V gave up 11 bases and J gave up 0 bases; unmatched junction bases: 6. Germline CDR1 and CDR2: ENHRY and SYGVKD. The CDR3 is 15 residues long. CDR3 nucleotides: TGTGCCTCAGGACAGGGGGCATATAGCAATCAGCCCCAGCATTTT. As protein: CASGQGAYSNQPQHF.

This clonotype was seen many times. The DNA for the CDR3 is TGTGCCAGCAGTGAAGGCCCTCCCCGGGTCGGGGGTTCCGGGGAGCTGTTTTTT. Amino acid sequence: CASSEGPPRVGGSGELFF. The gene calls are TRBV2 and TRBJ2-2; TRBD2 is a possible D gene (6 bases). CDR1 and CDR2 (germline): SNHLY, FYNNEI. Trimming pared 1 base from V and 6 bases from J, leaving 21 bases between. The CDR3 has 18 residues.

This clonotype was recorded many times. The gene calls are TRBV18 and TRBJ1-1; 9 bases line up with TRBD1. CDR1 KGHSH and CDR2 LQKENI come from the germline V gene. The ends lost 3 bases at V and 0 bases at J; junction bases unmatched: 5. The CDR3 has 16 amino acids. This CDR3 is CASSPGQGRLNTEAFF. CDR3 nucleotide sequence: TGTGCCAGCTCACCCGGACAGGGGCGCCTGAACACTGAAGCTTTCTTT.

The chain uses TRBV29-1 and TRBJ2-2; D not certain. The germline V gene has CDR1 SQVTM and CDR2 ANQGSEA. With 4 bases removed from V and 4 bases from J, the gap between germline ends came to 19 bases. The CDR3 runs 16 residues. This CDR3 reads CSVGVASRKFTGELFF. In nucleotides, the CDR3 is TGCAGCGTTGGGGTCGCCAGCCGGAAGTTCACCGGGGAGCTGTTTTTT.

This clonotype was detected many times. The chain recombines TRBV7-9 with TRBJ2-7, with a tentative D call TRBD1 (6 bases). This CDR3 contains 13 residues. Germline V gives CDR1 SEHNR, CDR2 FQNEAQ (reference sequence). V lost 1 base, J lost 5 bases, and 9 bases lay in between. DNA of the CDR3: TGTGCCAGCAGCTTAGGGTCAGGGGACGAGCAGTACTTC. It specifies CASSLGSGDEQYF.

Only a few counts were recorded for this clonotype. The chain recombines TRBV7-9 with TRBJ1-4, with D unclear. The length of the CDR3 is 11 residues. The germline V and J ends were trimmed by 7 bases and 8 bases, with 8 bases remaining between them. Germline CDR1 is SEHNR and CDR2 is FQNEAQ (reference sequence). This chain's CDR3 is CASTYAEKLFF. The CDR3 region has the DNA TGTGCCAGCACCTACGCCGAAAAACTGTTTTTT.

This clonotype has a count of ten or more. The chain employs TRBV12-3 or TRBV12-4 and TRBJ2-3; 16 bases line up with TRBD2. The CDR3 covers 18 residues. Trimming cost V 4 bases and J 5 bases; bases outside gene matches: 9. The CDR3 sequence: CASSSRGTSGGAEDTQYF. In DNA, the CDR3 is TGTGCCAGCAGTTCCCGGGGGACTAGCGGGGGGGCGGAAGATACGCAGTATTTT.

This clonotype appeared a few times. The V call is TRBV5-6, the J call TRBJ1-1; no reliable D call. Looked up from germline, CDR1 is SGHDT and CDR2 is YYEEEE. Between the trimmed V and J ends, which lost 0 bases and 2 bases, there was a span of 11 bases. The CDR3 sequence is 15 residues long. In nucleotides, the CDR3 is TGTGCCAGCAGCTTGGGAGTATTGCCTAACACTGAAGCTTTCTTT. As protein: CASSLGVLPNTEAFF.

This clonotype was counted many times. V gene TRBV11-3 combines with J gene TRBJ2-3; the match to TRBD2 covers 16 bases. V trimming: 1 base; J trimming: 4 bases; junction bases outside the gene matches: 8. The germline CDR1 and CDR2 sequences are SGHNT and YENEEA. This CDR3 has 19 residues. DNA for the CDR3: TGTGCCAGCAGCTTAGCGGGGACTAGCGGGGGGGCCGCGGCAGATACGCAGTATTTT. Protein sequence: CASSLAGTSGGAAADTQYF.

This clonotype showed up many times. This rearrangement joins TRBV5-1 to TRBJ2-7, with 8 nucleotides matching TRBD2. This CDR3 comprises 14 residues. Trimming removed 2 bases from V and 2 bases from J; junction bases left unmatched: 3. Germline V gene lookup returns CDR1 SGHRS and CDR2 YFSETQ. CDR3 loop: CASSFTSGTYEQYF. CDR3 sequence (DNA): TGCGCCAGCAGCTTCACTAGCGGCACCTACGAGCAGTACTTC.

This clonotype was seen repeatedly, ten times or more. V and J are TRBV18 and TRBJ2-7; D might be TRBD1 (6 bases). The germline V gene has CDR1 KGHSH and CDR2 LQKENI. The length of the CDR3 is 15 residues. V was pared by 8 bases and J by 0 bases, with 17 bases between. In DNA form, the CDR3 reads TGTGCCAGCGCCATAATCCCGGGACACTCCTACGAGCAGTACTTC. It translates to CASAIIPGHSYEQYF.

This clonotype showed up many times. The rearrangement joins TRBV5-1 to TRBJ2-1; D uncertain. Germline lookup yields CDR1 SGHRS and CDR2 YFSETQ. Trimming removed 0 bases at V and 7 bases at J, with 8 bases between. This CDR3 is built from 13 residues. The CDR3 sequence is CASSLGVWNEQFF. The CDR3, as DNA: TGCGCCAGCAGCTTGGGAGTCTGGAATGAGCAGTTCTTC.

The chain couples TRBV10-3 to TRBJ2-7; 7 positions match TRBD2. CDR3 length equals 15 residues. The V segment lost 10 bases and the J segment 3 bases; nucleotides outside the gene matches: 15. The germline CDR1 and CDR2 sequences are ENHRY and SYGVKD. The CDR3 DNA is TGTGCCACACGGGGTGTCCCAGGACTAGACTACGAGCAGTACTTC. Its translation is CATRGVPGLDYEQYF.

This clonotype was seen at least ten times. The rearrangement uses TRBV12-3 or TRBV12-4 and TRBJ2-7; 8 bases map to TRBD1. The trim removed 0 bases at V and 5 bases at J, leaving 12 bases unmatched. The CDR3 is 17 residues long. CDR3 protein: CASSLAPGTGLVDEQYF. For the CDR3, the DNA is TGTGCCAGCAGTTTAGCGCCCGGGACAGGACTGGTGGACGAGCAGTACTTC.

This clonotype was counted ten times or more. This chain uses TRBV2 with TRBJ2-6; 10 bases agree with TRBD2. CDR1 is SNHLY and CDR2 is FYNNEI in the germline V gene. The J segment lost 0 bases and the V segment lost 2 bases, leaving 4 bases of the junction unmatched. There are 18 residues in the CDR3. CDR3 DNA: TGTGCCAGCAGTGAAAGCGGGGGGGCCTTCTCTGGGGCCAACGTCCTGACTTTC. The encoded protein is CASSESGGAFSGANVLTF.